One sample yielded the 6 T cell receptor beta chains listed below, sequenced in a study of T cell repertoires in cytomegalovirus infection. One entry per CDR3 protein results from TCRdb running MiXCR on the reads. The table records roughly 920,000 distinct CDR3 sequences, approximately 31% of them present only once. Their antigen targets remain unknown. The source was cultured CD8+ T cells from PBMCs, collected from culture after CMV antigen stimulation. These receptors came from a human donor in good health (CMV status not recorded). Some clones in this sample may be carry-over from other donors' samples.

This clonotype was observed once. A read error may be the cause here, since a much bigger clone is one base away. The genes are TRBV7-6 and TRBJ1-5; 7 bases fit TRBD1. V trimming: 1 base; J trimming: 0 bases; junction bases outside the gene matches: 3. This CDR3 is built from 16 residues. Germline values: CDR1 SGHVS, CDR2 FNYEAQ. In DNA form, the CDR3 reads TGTGCCAGCAGCTTAGGACAGGGCCGTAGCAATCAGCCCCAGCATTTT. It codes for CASSLGQGRSNQPQHF.

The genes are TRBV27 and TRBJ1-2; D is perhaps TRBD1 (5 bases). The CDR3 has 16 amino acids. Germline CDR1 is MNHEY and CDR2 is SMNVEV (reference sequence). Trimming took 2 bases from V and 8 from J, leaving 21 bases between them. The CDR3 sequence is CASSLTGRGPRGGYTF. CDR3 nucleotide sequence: TGTGCCAGCAGTTTAACCGGGCGCGGACCGCGGGGCGGCTACACCTTC.

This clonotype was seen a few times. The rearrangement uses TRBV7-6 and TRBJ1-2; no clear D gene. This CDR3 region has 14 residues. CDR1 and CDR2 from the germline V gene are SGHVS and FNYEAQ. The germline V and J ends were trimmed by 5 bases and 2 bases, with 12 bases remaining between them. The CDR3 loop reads CASSPLGVNYGYTF. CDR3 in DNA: TGTGCCAGCAGCCCCCTTGGCGTCAACTATGGCTACACCTTC.

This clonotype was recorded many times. The CDR3 reads CASSIPGQGNTEAFF. DNA for the CDR3: TGTGCCAGTAGTATACCCGGACAGGGGAACACTGAAGCTTTCTTT. The V call is TRBV19, the J call TRBJ1-1, with TRBD1 matching 8 bases. The germline V gene has CDR1 LNHDA and CDR2 SQIVND (reference sequence). The CDR3 covers 15 residues. Trimming took 2 bases from V and 1 from J; bases not matched to a gene: 3.

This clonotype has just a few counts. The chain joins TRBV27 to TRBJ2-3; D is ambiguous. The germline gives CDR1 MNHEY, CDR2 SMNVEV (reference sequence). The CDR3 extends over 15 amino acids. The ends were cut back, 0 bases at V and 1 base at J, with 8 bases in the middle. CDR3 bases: TGTGCCAGCAGTTTATCGGGGTACGGCACAGATACGCAGTATTTT. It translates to CASSLSGYGTDTQYF.

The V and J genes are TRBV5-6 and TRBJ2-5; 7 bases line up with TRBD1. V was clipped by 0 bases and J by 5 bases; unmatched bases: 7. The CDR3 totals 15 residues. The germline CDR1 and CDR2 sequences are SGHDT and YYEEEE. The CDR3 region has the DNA TGTGCCAGCAGCTTGGCGTGGACAGGTGTTGAGACCCAGTACTTC. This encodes CASSLAWTGVETQYF.